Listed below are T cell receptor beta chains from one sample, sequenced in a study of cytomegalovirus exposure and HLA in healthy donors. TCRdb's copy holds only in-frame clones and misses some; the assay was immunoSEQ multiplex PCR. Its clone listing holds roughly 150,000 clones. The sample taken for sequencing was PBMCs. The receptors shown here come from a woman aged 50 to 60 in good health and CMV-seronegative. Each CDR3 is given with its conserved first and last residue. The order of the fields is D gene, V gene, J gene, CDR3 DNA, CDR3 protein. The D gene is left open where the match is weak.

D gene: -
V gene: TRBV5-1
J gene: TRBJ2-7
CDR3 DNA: TGCGCCAGCAGCTTGGCCTTAGCCGGTTACGAGCAGTACTTC
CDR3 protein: CASSLALAGYEQYF

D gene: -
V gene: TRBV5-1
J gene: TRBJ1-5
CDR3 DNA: TGCGCCAGCAGCTCCACAATCAATCAGCCCCAGCATTTT
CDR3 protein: CASSSTINQPQHF

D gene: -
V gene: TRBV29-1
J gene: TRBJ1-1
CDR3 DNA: TGCAGCGTTAATTATAGGAACACTGAAGCTTTCTTT
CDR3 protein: CSVNYRNTEAFF

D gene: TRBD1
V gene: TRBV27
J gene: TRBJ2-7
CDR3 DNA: TGTGCCAGCAGTCCCGACAGGGGGTCTTACGAGCAGTACTTC
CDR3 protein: CASSPDRGSYEQYF

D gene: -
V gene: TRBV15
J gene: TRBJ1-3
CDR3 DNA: TGTGCCACCAGCACTGTCCGGGACATCAGGATAGGGAGCTCTGGAAACACCATATATTTT
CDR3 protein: CATSTVRDIRIGSSGNTIYF

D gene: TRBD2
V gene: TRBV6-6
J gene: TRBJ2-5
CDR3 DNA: TGTGCCAGCAGTTACGGGACTAGCGGAGAGACCCAGTACTTC
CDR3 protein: CASSYGTSGETQYF

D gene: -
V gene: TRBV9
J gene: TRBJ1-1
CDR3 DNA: TGTGCCAGCAGCGTAGGAGGCGTGGGGGGGGCCACTGAAGCTTTCTTT
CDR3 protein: CASSVGGVGGATEAFF

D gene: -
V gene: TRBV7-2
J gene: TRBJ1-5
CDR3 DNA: TGTGCCAGCAGCTCCCGGAACGGAGGGACGCAGCCCCAGCATTTT
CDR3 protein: CASSSRNGGTQPQHF

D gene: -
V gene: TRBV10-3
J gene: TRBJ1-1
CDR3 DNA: TGTGCCATCACCGCCGGCAGGGCGAACACTGAAGCTTTCTTT
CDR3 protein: CAITAGRANTEAFF

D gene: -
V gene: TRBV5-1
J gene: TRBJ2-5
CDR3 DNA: TGCGCCAGCTCGAATCCGGGCGCAGGGGAGACCCAGTACTTC
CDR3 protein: CASSNPGAGETQYF

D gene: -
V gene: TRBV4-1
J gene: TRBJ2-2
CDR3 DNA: TGCGCCAGCAGCCAAGATCTCTACGGGGGCGGGGAGCTGTTTTTT
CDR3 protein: CASSQDLYGGGELFF

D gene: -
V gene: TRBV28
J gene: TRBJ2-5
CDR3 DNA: TGTGCCAGCAGCTTAGACGGGGAGACCCAGTACTTC
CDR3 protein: CASSLDGETQYF

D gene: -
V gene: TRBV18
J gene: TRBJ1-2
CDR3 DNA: TGTGCCAGCTCACCGACGGACGGGGGGACACCTGAGTATGGCTACACCTTC
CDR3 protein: CASSPTDGGTPEYGYTF

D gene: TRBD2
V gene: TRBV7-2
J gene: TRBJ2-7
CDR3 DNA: TGTGCCAGCAGCCTTAGGGGGGGGCTAGCGGGACCGGGCGAGCAGTACTTC
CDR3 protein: CASSLRGGLAGPGEQYF

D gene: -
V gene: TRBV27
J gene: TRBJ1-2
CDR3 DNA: TGTGCCAGCAGTTTATCGTATCCGGGGGGCTACACCTTC
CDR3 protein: CASSLSYPGGYTF

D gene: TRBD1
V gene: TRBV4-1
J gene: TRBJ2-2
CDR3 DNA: TGCGCCAGCAGACGGACAGGGGTCGGGGAGCTGTTTTTT
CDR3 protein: CASRRTGVGELFF

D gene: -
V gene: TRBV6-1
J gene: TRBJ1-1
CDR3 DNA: TGTGCCAGCAGTGAAGAGGAGGGCTACACTGAAGCTTTCTTT
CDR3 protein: CASSEEEGYTEAFF